The sequence of this T cell receptor beta chain was determined in a study of human T cells and chemical hapten exposure. Overall study findings and caveats: All donors were alopecia patients, so their immunity may differ from that of healthy people. It was expanded TCRs that formed significantly more large CDR3 similarity clusters than controls did.

Specified time point: patch test 3, about 24 weeks after DPC sensitization. As to treatment: therapeutic diphenylcyclopropenone sensitization with weekly scalp DPC. TCRdb processed the RACE reads anew with MiXCR; each CDR3 protein has one entry. This sample has around 85,000 distinct CDR3 sequences; 13% occur once, and the top ten carry under 6%. The CDR3 has 13 amino acids. Germline assignment: CDR1 SQVTM and CDR2 ANQGSEA. V shed 6 bases and J 6 bases; nucleotides not matched to a gene: 8. This clonotype was recorded many times. What it binds is unknown. The gene calls are TRBV29-1 and TRBJ1-5; 7 positions match TRBD1. The sample here was whole blood, taken in connection with sensitization to the hapten diphenylcyclopropenone (DPC). This sequence originates from a woman aged 45-65 years with alopecia areata. Some clones in this sample may be carry-over from other donors' samples. In nucleotides, the CDR3 is TGCAGCGTCGCCGGGACAGTGGGTCAGCCCCAGCATTTT. Its translation is CSVAGTVGQPQHF.